One sample yielded the 30 T cell receptor beta chains listed below, sequenced in a study of blood T cell repertoires in COVID-19. Clones were sequenced by immunoSEQ multiplex PCR, and TCRdb holds only the in-frame ones, with some missing. The sample shows about 110,000 clones, just over 85% of them seen only once. Sequenced sample: peripheral blood. The origin of the receptors is a human donor in a cohort sampled during active COVID-19.

The chain carries TRBV7-8 and TRBJ2-3, with TRBD2 matching 10 bases. Germline CDR1 is SGHVS and CDR2 is FQNEAQ. V lost 6 bases to trimming and J lost 0 bases; unmatched junction nucleotides: 6. This CDR3 contains 16 residues. The CDR3 DNA reads as TGTGCCAGCAGAAAAGGACTAGCGGTGAGCACAGATACGCAGTATTTT. Encoded protein: CASRKGLAVSTDTQYF.

The chain is built from TRBV5-6 and TRBJ2-1, with 9 bases lining up with TRBD2. The CDR3 contains 15 residues. The germline CDR1 and CDR2 sequences are SGHDT and YYEEEE. The ends lost 0 bases at V and 6 bases at J; junction bases unmatched: 4. In DNA form, the CDR3 reads TGTGCCAGCAGCTTGGGTAGCGGGAGAGGCAATGAGCAGTTCTTC. Encoded protein: CASSLGSGRGNEQFF.

The rearrangement links TRBV6-5 to TRBJ1-2, with 11 bases identical to TRBD1. The J segment lost 8 bases and the V segment lost 4 bases, leaving 9 bases of the junction unmatched. The V gene's germline CDR1 is MNHEY and CDR2 SVGAGI. The CDR3 totals 15 residues. Here the CDR3 DNA reads TGTGCCAGCAGTTCCGGACAGGGGGCGCCGGGAGGCTACACCTTC. It yields the protein CASSSGQGAPGGYTF.

The V and J genes are TRBV6-5 and TRBJ2-6; no clear D. Trimming took off 0 bases at V and 4 bases at J, with 10 bases between the two ends. Germline loops: CDR1 MNHEY, CDR2 SVGAGI. CDR3 length equals 16 residues. This CDR3 reads CASSYSYLGGANVLTF. CDR3 nucleotide sequence: TGTGCCAGCAGTTACTCTTACCTCGGGGGGGCCAACGTCCTGACTTTC.

V usage is TRBV7-2 and J usage is TRBJ1-4, with TRBD1 matching over 9 bases. Germline assignment: CDR1 SGHTA and CDR2 FQGNSA. The CDR3 sequence is 15 residues long. The V and J ends lost 5 bases and 8 bases, in that order; junction bases with no gene match: 9. This CDR3 is CASSERGQGGEKLFF. The CDR3 nucleotides read TGTGCCAGCAGCGAACGGGGACAGGGAGGGGAAAAACTGTTTTTT.

The chain has TRBV12-5 and TRBJ1-1, with a possible D match to TRBD1 (5 bases). Per the germline V gene, CDR1 is LGHNT and CDR2 is FRNRAP. CDR3 length: 14 residues. V lost 6 bases and J 5 bases, leaving 16 bases between the germline ends. The CDR3 nucleotides read TGTGCTAGTGGCCGGGAGGGGACGAAAACTGAAGCTTTCTTT. This translates into CASGREGTKTEAFF.

V is TRBV29-1 and J is TRBJ2-5; 7 nucleotides match TRBD2. There are 12 residues in the CDR3. Germline CDR1 reads SQVTM; CDR2 reads ANQGSEA. Trimming removed 3 bases from V and 3 bases from J; junction bases left unmatched: 1. The CDR3 DNA sequence: TGCAGCGTTGATGGGGGGGAAGAGACCCAGTACTTC. Protein product: CSVDGGEETQYF.

The chain combines TRBV5-8 with TRBJ2-7; TRBD2 aligns across 8 bases. The CDR3 has 14 amino acids. Germline CDR1 is SGHTS and CDR2 is YDEGEE. V shed 2 bases and J 5 bases; nucleotides not matched to a gene: 6. The DNA of the CDR3 is TGTGCCAGCAGCTTAGCGGGAGCGTTGCACGAGCAGTACTTC. It encodes CASSLAGALHEQYF. Based on the CDR3 plus reference TRBV5-8 and TRBJ2-7, the full variable domain is EAGVTQSPTHLIKTRGQQATLRCSPISGHTSVYWYQQALGLGLQFLLWYDEGEERNRGNFPPRFSGRQFPNYSSELNVNALELEDSALYLCASSLAGALHEQYFGPGTRLTVT.

This chain uses TRBV24-1 with TRBJ2-5, with 8 nucleotides matching TRBD2. CDR1 is KGHDR, CDR2 SFDVKD, per germline. Trimming at V came to 3 bases and at J to 5 bases, leaving 4 bases not matched to a gene. This CDR3 comprises 14 residues. In DNA form, the CDR3 reads TGTGCCACCAGTGATCGGGAGGGAGACGAGACCCAGTACTTC. Protein product: CATSDREGDETQYF.

This chain connects TRBV20-1 to TRBJ2-2; D not resolved. The V end was cut by 3 bases, the J end by 4 bases, with 12 bases between. Germline loops: CDR1 DFQATT, CDR2 SNEGSKA (reference sequence). This CDR3 has 14 amino acids. The CDR3 DNA follows: TGCAGTGCTAGTAACCGACATTCCACCGGGGAGCTGTTTTTT. Its protein is CSASNRHSTGELFF.

The V gene is TRBV28, the J gene TRBJ1-2; D may be TRBD1 (6 bases). The CDR3 length is 13 residues. The germline V and J ends were trimmed by 2 bases and 8 bases, with 12 bases remaining between them. Germline assignment: CDR1 MDHEN and CDR2 SYDVKM. CDR3 residues: CASSLGQGRGYTF. In DNA, the CDR3 is TGTGCCAGCAGTTTAGGTCAGGGGCGCGGCTACACCTTC.

The V gene is TRBV5-6, the J gene TRBJ1-4; a possible D gene is TRBD1 (6 bases). The V end was cut by 5 bases, the J end by 4 bases, with 12 bases between. The CDR3 runs to 14 residues. From germline, CDR1 is SGHDT and CDR2 YYEEEE. CDR3 in DNA: TGTGCCAGCAGTAGGACAGCCCGTAATGAAAAACTGTTTTTT. Translated: CASSRTARNEKLFF.

The chain combines TRBV19 with TRBJ1-2; the D gene is possibly TRBD1 (5 bases). Germline V lookup: CDR1 LNHDA, CDR2 SQIVND (reference sequence). The CDR3 has 13 residues. The V end was cut by 3 bases, the J end by 4 bases, with 9 bases between. CDR3 in DNA: TGTGCCAGTAGTATTACACAGGTCTATGGCTACACCTTC. This gives the protein CASSITQVYGYTF. The full variable domain, rest sourced from reference TRBV19 and TRBJ1-2, is DGGITQSPKYLFRKEGQNVTLSCEQNLNHDAMYWYRQDPGQGLRLIYYSQIVNDFQKGDIAEGYSVSREKKESFPLTVTSAQKNPTAFYLCASSITQVYGYTFGSGTRLTVV.

The chain joins TRBV5-1 to TRBJ1-5; D gene unclear. Trimming took off 3 bases at V and 0 bases at J, with 4 bases between the two ends. The CDR3 consists of 13 residues. Looked up from germline, CDR1 is SGHRS and CDR2 is YFSETQ. The CDR3 DNA follows: TGCGCCAGCAGCTCTAATAGCAATCAGCCCCAGCATTTT. This encodes CASSSNSNQPQHF.

The chain joins TRBV11-2 to TRBJ2-7, with TRBD2 matching over 9 bases. There are 16 residues in the CDR3. After removal of 1 base from V and 0 bases from J, the junction contained 4 bases not matched to a gene. Germline V gene data show CDR1 as SGHAT and CDR2 as FQNNGV. In nucleotides, the CDR3 is TGTGCCAGCAGCTTAGCCGGGACTAGCAGCTCCTACGAGCAGTACTTC. This codes for CASSLAGTSSSYEQYF. The full variable domain, its missing parts supplied by reference TRBV11-2 and TRBJ2-7, is EAGVAQSPRYKIIEKRQSVAFWCNPISGHATLYWYQQILGQGPKLLIQFQNNGVVDDSQLPKDRFSAERLKGVDSTLKIQPAKLEDSAVYLCASSLAGTSSSYEQYFGPGTRLTVT.

This chain links TRBV6-2 or TRBV6-3 with TRBJ2-7; D is undetermined. The CDR3 is 15 residues long. V was shortened by 5 bases and J by 2 bases, with 16 bases between the two germline ends. The germline V gene has CDR1 MNHEY and CDR2 SVGEGT. In DNA form, the CDR3 reads TGTGCCAGCAGTAACCTATTGACTTGGACCTACGAGCAGTACTTC. As protein: CASSNLLTWTYEQYF.

The V call is TRBV15, the J call TRBJ1-1, with D perhaps TRBD1 (5 bases). Germline V gene data show CDR1 as LNHNV and CDR2 as YYDKDF (reference sequence). V shed 5 bases and J shed 3 bases, with 16 bases lying between them. The length of the CDR3 is 15 residues. Here the CDR3 DNA reads TGTGCCACCAGCGGACGTTATACGGGGGACACTGAAGCTTTCTTT. Its protein is CATSGRYTGDTEAFF.

The rearrangement joins TRBV28 to TRBJ1-5; no clear D gene. CDR1 is MDHEN and CDR2 is SYDVKM in the germline V gene. The CDR3 has 13 residues. The germline V and J ends were trimmed by 7 bases and 6 bases, with 13 bases remaining between them. CDR3 sequence reads: CASIGMRSQPQHF. The DNA for the CDR3 is TGTGCCAGCATCGGGATGCGAAGTCAGCCCCAGCATTTT.

The chain carries TRBV9 and TRBJ1-1; D is uncertain. V lost 4 bases and J 0 bases, leaving 13 bases between the germline ends. Looked up from germline, CDR1 is SGDLS and CDR2 is YYNGEE. The CDR3 covers 15 residues. The CDR3 DNA is TGTGCCAGCAGCCCCCGGGGAGGAATGAACACTGAAGCTTTCTTT. Amino acids: CASSPRGGMNTEAFF.

This chain uses TRBV28 with TRBJ2-7; tentative D call: TRBD2 (5 bases). CDR1 is MDHEN, CDR2 SYDVKM, per germline. V was clipped by 4 bases and J by 0 bases, with 13 bases between them. This CDR3 contains 15 residues. The chain's CDR3 is CASSSLIRDSYEQYF. The CDR3 DNA reads TGTGCCAGCAGTTCCCTAATCCGGGACTCCTACGAGCAGTACTTC.

The V call is TRBV28, the J call TRBJ2-5; 11 nucleotides agree with TRBD1. Unmatched junction bases numbered 3, after V lost 2 bases and J lost 1 base. Germline CDR1 and CDR2: MDHEN and SYDVKM. The CDR3 is 16 amino acids. The CDR3 loop is CASSLLGQGAQETQYF. CDR3 coding DNA: TGTGCCAGCAGTTTACTAGGACAGGGGGCCCAAGAGACCCAGTACTTC.

Note on this clone: A read error may produce the germline difference seen at one junction end. The chain employs TRBV6-6 and TRBJ2-7, with 15 positions matching TRBD2. CDR1 and CDR2 (germline): MNHNY, SVGAGI (reference sequence). The CDR3 spans 16 residues. In DNA, the CDR3 is TGTACCAGCAGTTACGTGGGACTAGCGGGGGGTGACGAGCAGTACTTC. Translating it yields CTSSYVGLAGGDEQYF.

The chain joins TRBV19 to TRBJ1-5, with 9 bases identical to TRBD1. The CDR3 sequence is 15 residues long. Germline V gene lookup returns CDR1 LNHDA and CDR2 SQIVND (reference sequence). Trimming removed 3 bases from V and 4 bases from J; junction bases left unmatched: 4. The CDR3, as DNA: TGTGCCAGTAGTATCTCGGACAGGGGAAATCAGCCCCAGCATTTT. This translates into CASSISDRGNQPQHF. Looking up the rest from reference TRBV19 and TRBJ1-5 gives the full variable domain: DGGITQSPKYLFRKEGQNVTLSCEQNLNHDAMYWYRQDPGQGLRLIYYSQIVNDFQKGDIAEGYSVSREKKESFPLTVTSAQKNPTAFYLCASSISDRGNQPQHFGDGTRLSIL.

The rearrangement joins TRBV5-8 to TRBJ2-3; TRBD2 is a possible D gene (6 bases). Per the germline V gene, CDR1 is SGHTS and CDR2 is YDEGEE. The CDR3 has 16 residues. Deletions cut 4 bases from V and 5 bases from J, with 20 bases between. CDR3 in DNA: TGTGCCAGCAGCCGGGGGTACGGGCTCGCGATAGATACGCAGTATTTT. As protein: CASSRGYGLAIDTQYF.

The J gene is TRBJ1-1, the V gene TRBV6-5; 8 nucleotides match TRBD1. The germline V gene has CDR1 MNHEY and CDR2 SVGAGI. V lost 4 bases to trimming and J lost 4 bases; unmatched junction nucleotides: 2. The CDR3 is 13 residues long. CDR3: CASSSGTGTEAFF. CDR3 in DNA: TGTGCCAGCAGTTCCGGGACAGGCACTGAAGCTTTCTTT.

The J gene is TRBJ2-7, the V gene TRBV4-2; 7 nucleotides align to TRBD2. The CDR3 is made up of 15 amino acids. In germline, CDR1 is LGHNA, CDR2 YNFKEQ. V lost 1 base, J lost 2 bases, and 5 bases stayed unmatched. CDR3 nucleotide sequence: TGTGCCAGCAGCCAAGCGGCGGGAGCCCCCTACGAGCAGTACTTC. It yields the protein CASSQAAGAPYEQYF.

The chain couples TRBV18 to TRBJ1-2; D is possibly TRBD1 (5 bases). Germline V gene lookup returns CDR1 KGHSH and CDR2 LQKENI. Between the trimmed V and J ends, which lost 3 bases and 4 bases, there was a span of 15 bases. The CDR3 totals 15 residues. As DNA, the CDR3 is TGTGCCAGCTCACCCGCCCCCGGGACTCTCTATGGCTACACCTTC. Translation gives CASSPAPGTLYGYTF.

The rearrangement uses TRBV28 and TRBJ1-5, with 9 bases identical to TRBD1. The CDR3 contains 18 residues. Germline V gives CDR1 MDHEN, CDR2 SYDVKM. The J segment lost 0 bases and the V segment lost 5 bases, leaving 11 bases of the junction unmatched. The CDR3 region has the DNA TGTGCCAGCAGTCATTGGGACAGGGCAAAGAATAGCAATCAGCCCCAGCATTTT. Its protein is CASSHWDRAKNSNQPQHF.

This chain joins TRBV5-6 and TRBJ2-2; 7 bases agree with TRBD1. The CDR3 contains 16 residues. The V and J ends lost 4 bases and 2 bases, in that order; junction bases with no gene match: 8. Germline V CDR1 and CDR2: SGHDT, YYEEEE. Here the CDR3 DNA reads TGTGCCAGCAGCCGCACCGGGACAGCCAACACCGGGGAGCTGTTTTTT. It is translated as CASSRTGTANTGELFF.

The chain links TRBV30 to TRBJ1-2, with no clear D. The CDR3 is made up of 13 amino acids. Germline loops: CDR1 GTSNPN, CDR2 SVGIG (reference sequence). Trimming pared 0 bases from V and 5 bases from J, leaving 10 bases between. The CDR3 bases are TGTGCCTGGAGTGTTAACAGCGGTTATGGCTACACCTTC. Translated, it gives CAWSVNSGYGYTF.